A selection of T cell receptor beta chains follows, all from one sample in a study of CD8+ T cells in alopecia areata. Clones were read by immunoSEQ multiplex PCR, and TCRdb kept only the in-frame ones, dropping some. The sample carries about 200,000 clones, 35% to 40% recorded once. The input for sequencing was CD4+ T cells sorted from blood, taken at approximately week 30, from a patient treated with tofacitinib. The origin of the receptors is a human donor with alopecia areata. Each CDR3 is given with its conserved first and last residue. Each record gives: J gene, D gene, V gene, clone size, CDR3 DNA, CDR3 protein. The D gene is left open where the match is weak. Clone size is stated in some rows and not others, as once, few, many or a class when expanded.

TRBJ1-1	-	TRBV6-1	-	TGTGCCAGCAGTGAACTTGGGGACACTGAAGCTTTCTTT	CASSELGDTEAFF
TRBJ2-1	TRBD2	TRBV9	-	TGTGCCAGCAGCTCCTGGACTAGCGGGAGGACTGCTAGGGATGAGCAGTTCTTC	CASSSWTSGRTARDEQFF
TRBJ1-1	TRBD1	TRBV29-1	-	TGCAGCGCCCGGGACAGGGTAACAATGAACACTGAAGCTTTCTTT	CSARDRVTMNTEAFF
TRBJ2-3	-	TRBV2	few	TGTGCCAGCATTGGACTGTCTAGCACAGATACGCAGTATTTT	CASIGLSSTDTQYF
TRBJ2-5	TRBD1	TRBV18	-	TGTGCCAGCTCACCACCGGGGGGACAGGTGGAGACCCAGTACTTC	CASSPPGGQVETQYF
TRBJ2-2	-	TRBV30	-	TGTGCCTGGAGTGTACTTGTGGGCGGGGAGCTGTTTTTT	CAWSVLVGGELFF
TRBJ2-7	-	TRBV5-1	-	TGCGCCAGCACCACAATTGGCGGGACCTACGAGCAGTACTTC	CASTTIGGTYEQYF
TRBJ1-1	-	TRBV2	-	TGTGCCAGCAGCGCTCAAGGCACTGAAGCTTTCTTT	CASSAQGTEAFF
TRBJ1-2	-	TRBV5-5	-	TGTGCCAGCAGCCATTGGGAGGGGCACCACTATGGCTACACCTTC	CASSHWEGHHYGYTF
TRBJ1-2	TRBD1	TRBV29-1	-	TGCAGCGTTGAAGTCGGACAGGGGGCCTATGGCTACACCTTC	CSVEVGQGAYGYTF
TRBJ2-1	-	TRBV29-1	-	TGCAGCGTTGTTGTTCTGATAGGGAGTAGCTCCTACAATGAGCAGTTCTTC	CSVVVLIGSSSYNEQFF
TRBJ1-4	TRBD1	TRBV4-1	many	TGCGCCAGCAGCCAAGCCCCGACAGGGAGACTGTTTTTT	CASSQAPTGRLFF
TRBJ1-2	-	TRBV5-6	-	TGTGCCAGCAGCCCGGGACGGGGCTATGGCTACACCTTC	CASSPGRGYGYTF
TRBJ1-1	-	TRBV6-1	-	TGTGCCAGCAGTCCCCAGTCGAGCCTGAACACTGAAGCTTTCTTT	CASSPQSSLNTEAFF
TRBJ2-7	TRBD2	TRBV6-5	-	TGTGCCAGCAGTAAGCGGGGGGGCCGCTACGAGCAGTACTTC	CASSKRGGRYEQYF
TRBJ2-3	TRBD2	TRBV29-1	few	TGCAGCGTCGCCAGACTAGCGGGTAACACAGATACGCAGTATTTT	CSVARLAGNTDTQYF
TRBJ1-1	-	TRBV5-1	few	TGCGCCAGCAGGCCTGGGCAGGGGAACACTGAAGCTTTCTTT	CASRPGQGNTEAFF
TRBJ2-3	TRBD2	TRBV4-2	-	TGTGCCAGCAGCCAAGAATTAGCGGGAGGTGGAGATACGCAGTATTTT	CASSQELAGGGDTQYF
TRBJ2-7	-	TRBV6-5	-	TGTGCCAGCAGTTCTGCCCTTGGGGGACGTGGCTACGAGCAGTACTTC	CASSSALGGRGYEQYF
TRBJ1-4	-	TRBV2	many	TGTGCCAGCGCTCGAAGGGGCTTGCAGGAAAAACTGTTTTTT	CASARRGLQEKLFF
TRBJ2-5	TRBD1	TRBV25-1	few	TGTGCCAGCAGTGAAAGGGATCGGGACAGGGGGCAAGAGACCCAGTACTTC	CASSERDRDRGQETQYF
TRBJ2-7	-	TRBV27	-	TGTGCCAGCAGTTGGTGGAGGGCCGGGAACTACGAGCAGTACTTC	CASSWWRAGNYEQYF
TRBJ2-5	-	TRBV29-1	-	TGCAGCGTTGAAGATCTTGGGACACTCTCATCCCAGTACTTC	CSVEDLGTLSSQYF
TRBJ2-7	TRBD1	TRBV25-1	few	TGTGCCAGCAGTGGACTCCCCGGGACAGGCCCCTACGAGCAGTACTTC	CASSGLPGTGPYEQYF
TRBJ1-1	-	TRBV7-9	-	TGTGCCAGCAGCTTAATCTCTGGGGGCGAAACTGAAGCTTTCTTT	CASSLISGGETEAFF
TRBJ2-7	-	TRBV5-1	-	TGCGCCAGCAGCTTAGGCCAGGGGCTCGGGGAGCAGTACTTC	CASSLGQGLGEQYF
TRBJ2-5	-	TRBV7-2	-	TGTGCCAGCAGCTTAAGGTCAGGGGCCCAAGAGACCCAGTACTTC	CASSLRSGAQETQYF
TRBJ2-4	-	TRBV7-3	-	TGTGCCAGCAGCTTTCCTCCGCCGGTGTACTTC	CASSFPPPVYF
TRBJ2-7	-	TRBV19	few	TGTGCCAGTAGTATTGGGCCGCAGTCCTACGAGCAGTACTTC	CASSIGPQSYEQYF
TRBJ2-6	-	TRBV7-9	once	TGTGCCAGCAGACTTAGTCGCTCTGGGGCCAACGTCCTGACTTTC	CASRLSRSGANVLTF
TRBJ2-7	TRBD2	TRBV11-3	once	TGTGCCAGCAGCTTAGGGGAGGGGTACGAGCAGTACTTC	CASSLGEGYEQYF
TRBJ1-5	-	TRBV19	many	TGTGCCAGTAGTATAGTAACAGGATGGAATCAGCCCCAGCATTTT	CASSIVTGWNQPQHF
TRBJ2-1	-	TRBV7-8	many	TGTGCCAGCAGCTTTATCCAAGTGAATGAGCAGTTCTTC	CASSFIQVNEQFF
TRBJ2-1	-	TRBV30	-	TGTGCCTGGAGGAAAAACGGGAATAAGGAGTTCTTC	CAWRKNGNKEFF
TRBJ2-5	-	TRBV29-1	-	TGCAGCGTTGCAGCTACCAGCGGAGGAGGGGGAGAGACCCAGTACTTC	CSVAATSGGGGETQYF
TRBJ2-3	-	TRBV27	-	TGTGCCAGCAGTTCGAGACGGCGGGGGCAGCGCACAGATACGCAGTATTTT	CASSSRRRGQRTDTQYF
TRBJ1-6	-	TRBV5-1	-	TGCGCCAGCAGTTCGGACAGTTTTAATTCACCCCTCCACTTT	CASSSDSFNSPLHF
TRBJ2-1	TRBD2	TRBV30	once	TGTGCCTGGAGTGTATTGGGAGGGAAGAATGAGCAGTTCTTC	CAWSVLGGKNEQFF
TRBJ1-6	TRBD1	TRBV5-1	few	TGCGCCAGCAGCACTGGGACAGAAAATTCACCCCTCCACTTT	CASSTGTENSPLHF
TRBJ1-2	-	TRBV6-1	-	TGTGCCAGCAGTTGGGGTTATGGCTACACCTTC	CASSWGYGYTF
TRBJ1-1	-	TRBV15	few	TGTGCCACCCTGAGGGCAGGGGATGGCACTGAAGCTTTCTTT	CATLRAGDGTEAFF
TRBJ1-2	-	TRBV7-2	-	TGTGCCAGCAGCTTAGCCAGGGAGGATGGCTATACCTTC	CASSLAREDGYTF
TRBJ2-2	TRBD2	TRBV4-1	-	TGCGCCAGCAGGCCTAGCGGGAGTGTCGCCGGGGAGCTGTTTTTT	CASRPSGSVAGELFF
TRBJ2-7	-	TRBV15	few	TGTGCCACCAGCAGAGATTGGGGCCAGGCTACCTACGAGCAGTACTTC	CATSRDWGQATYEQYF
TRBJ2-7	-	TRBV7-3	once	TGTGCCAGCAGCTTAAGTAGTGGATACGAGCAGTACTTC	CASSLSSGYEQYF
TRBJ2-3	-	TRBV6-5	few	TGTGCCAGCAGTTACGGTCTAAACACAGATACGCAGTATTTT	CASSYGLNTDTQYF
TRBJ1-1	TRBD1	TRBV6-5	-	TGTGCCAGCAGGCCGGGACAGCTGAACACTGAAGCTTTCTTT	CASRPGQLNTEAFF
TRBJ2-7	TRBD2	TRBV6-1	-	TGTGCCAGCAGTGATTCCGGGACTAGCGGGAGGAACGAGCAGTACTTC	CASSDSGTSGRNEQYF
TRBJ2-1	-	TRBV7-9	-	TGTGCCAGCACTACCCCTTACAATGAGCAGTTCTTC	CASTTPYNEQFF